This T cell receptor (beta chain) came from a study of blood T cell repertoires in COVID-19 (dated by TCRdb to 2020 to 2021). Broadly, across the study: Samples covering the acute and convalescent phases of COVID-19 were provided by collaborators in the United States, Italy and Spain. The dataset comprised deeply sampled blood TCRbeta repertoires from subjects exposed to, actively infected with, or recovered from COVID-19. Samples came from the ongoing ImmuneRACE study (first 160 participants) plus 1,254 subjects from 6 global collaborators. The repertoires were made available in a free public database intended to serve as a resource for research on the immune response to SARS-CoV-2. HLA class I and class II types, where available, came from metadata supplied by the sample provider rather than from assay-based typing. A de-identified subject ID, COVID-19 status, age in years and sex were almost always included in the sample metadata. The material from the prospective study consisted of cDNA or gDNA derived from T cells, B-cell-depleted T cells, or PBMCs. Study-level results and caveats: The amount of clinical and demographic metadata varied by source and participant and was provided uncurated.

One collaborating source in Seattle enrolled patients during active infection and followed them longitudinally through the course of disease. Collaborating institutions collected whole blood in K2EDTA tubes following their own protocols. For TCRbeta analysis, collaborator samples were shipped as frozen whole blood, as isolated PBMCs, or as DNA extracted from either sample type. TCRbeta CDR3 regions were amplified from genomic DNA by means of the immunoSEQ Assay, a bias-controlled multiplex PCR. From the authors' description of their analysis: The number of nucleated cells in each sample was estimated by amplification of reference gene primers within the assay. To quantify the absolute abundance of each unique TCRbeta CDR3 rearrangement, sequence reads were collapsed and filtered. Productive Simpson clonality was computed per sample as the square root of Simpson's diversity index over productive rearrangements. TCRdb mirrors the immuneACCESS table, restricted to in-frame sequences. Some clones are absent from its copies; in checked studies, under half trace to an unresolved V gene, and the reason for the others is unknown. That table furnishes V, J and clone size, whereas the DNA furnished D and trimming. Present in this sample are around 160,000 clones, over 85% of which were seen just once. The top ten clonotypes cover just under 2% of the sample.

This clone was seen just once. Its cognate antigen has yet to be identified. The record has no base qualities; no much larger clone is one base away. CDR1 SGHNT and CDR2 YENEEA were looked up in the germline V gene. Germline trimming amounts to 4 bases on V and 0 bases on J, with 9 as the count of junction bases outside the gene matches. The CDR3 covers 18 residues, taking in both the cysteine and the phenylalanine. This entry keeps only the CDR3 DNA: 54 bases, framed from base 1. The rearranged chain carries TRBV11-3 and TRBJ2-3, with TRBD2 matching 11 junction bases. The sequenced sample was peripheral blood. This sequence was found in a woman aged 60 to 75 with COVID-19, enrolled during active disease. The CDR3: CASSSRLAGPSSTDTQYF. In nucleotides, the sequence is TGTGCCAGCAGCTCGAGACTAGCGGGGCCTTCTAGCACAGATACGCAGTATTTT.